The rows below give T cell receptor beta chains drawn from one sample of a study of OX40 agonist ivuxolimab in advanced cancers. Sequencing used immunoSEQ multiplex PCR; TCRdb keeps in-frame clones, though not all of them. The table includes over 70,000 clones, around 89% detected once. The material sequenced was CD4+ or CD8+ T cells sorted from blood, taken in a trial of the OX40 agonist ivuxolimab. The origin of the receptors is an adult with an advanced solid tumor such as melanoma, head and neck, liver or kidney cancer. Both conserved end residues are part of each CDR3. A D gene is named only where the DNA matches it firmly. Not all rows give a size; the values are once, few, many and, for expanded clones, a class.

v_call: TRBV7-9
clone_size: -
d_call: TRBD1
j_call: TRBJ2-7
cdr3_nt: TGTGCCAGCAGTAGGGACAGCCCGGCGTTCCCCTACGAGCAGTACTTC
cdr3_aa: CASSRDSPAFPYEQYF

v_call: TRBV27
clone_size: once
d_call: -
j_call: TRBJ1-3
cdr3_nt: TGTGCCAGCCGTGGACTGTCTTCGGGAAACACCATATATTTT
cdr3_aa: CASRGLSSGNTIYF

v_call: TRBV28
clone_size: -
d_call: -
j_call: TRBJ1-2
cdr3_nt: TGTGCCAGCAACCCCGGGACCGCTCTTGGCTATGGCTACACCTTC
cdr3_aa: CASNPGTALGYGYTF

v_call: TRBV14
clone_size: once
d_call: -
j_call: TRBJ1-4
cdr3_nt: TGTGCCAGCAGTGGGCAGATTAATGAAAAACTGTTTTTT
cdr3_aa: CASSGQINEKLFF

v_call: TRBV7-8
clone_size: -
d_call: TRBD2
j_call: TRBJ2-1
cdr3_nt: TGTGCCAGCAGCTTAGGGGTAGCGGGAGCGGATGAGCAGTTCTTC
cdr3_aa: CASSLGVAGADEQFF

v_call: TRBV7-3
clone_size: -
d_call: -
j_call: TRBJ2-5
cdr3_nt: TGTGCCAGCAGCAAAGACAGAGATCAAGAGACCCAGTACTTC
cdr3_aa: CASSKDRDQETQYF

v_call: TRBV28
clone_size: -
d_call: TRBD2
j_call: TRBJ2-2
cdr3_nt: TGTGCCAGCAGCCAACCGACTAGCGGGACGAACACCGGGGAGCTGTTTTTT
cdr3_aa: CASSQPTSGTNTGELFF

v_call: TRBV6-5
clone_size: few
d_call: -
j_call: TRBJ2-7
cdr3_nt: TGTGCCAGCAGTTACATCCGTGACGGCGAGCAGTACTTC
cdr3_aa: CASSYIRDGEQYF

v_call: TRBV11-1
clone_size: -
d_call: -
j_call: TRBJ1-6
cdr3_nt: TGTGCCAGCAGCCTGTCTAGTCCGGGACGTCCAAATTCACCCCTCCACTTT
cdr3_aa: CASSLSSPGRPNSPLHF

v_call: TRBV9
clone_size: -
d_call: -
j_call: TRBJ1-5
cdr3_nt: TGTGCCAGCAGCGTAGTCATCAATCAGCCCCAGCATTTT
cdr3_aa: CASSVVINQPQHF

v_call: TRBV7-9
clone_size: -
d_call: -
j_call: TRBJ2-7
cdr3_nt: TGTGCCAGCAGCCTGGGACTGCTTTCCTACGAGCAGTACTTC
cdr3_aa: CASSLGLLSYEQYF

v_call: TRBV29-1
clone_size: -
d_call: -
j_call: TRBJ2-1
cdr3_nt: TGCAGCGTTGATCCAGAGGGCCTAGGCGGCAATGAGCAGTTCTTC
cdr3_aa: CSVDPEGLGGNEQFF

v_call: TRBV9
clone_size: -
d_call: -
j_call: TRBJ2-1
cdr3_nt: TGTGCCAGCAGCGAAGGGGCGGGGAATCTCAATGAGCAGTTCTTC
cdr3_aa: CASSEGAGNLNEQFF

v_call: TRBV30
clone_size: -
d_call: -
j_call: TRBJ2-7
cdr3_nt: TGTGCCTGGAGACTGGCGTACGCCTACGAGCAGTACTTC
cdr3_aa: CAWRLAYAYEQYF

v_call: TRBV9
clone_size: -
d_call: TRBD1
j_call: TRBJ2-7
cdr3_nt: TGTGCCAGCAGCGTAGAGGACAGGGGGAGGGAGCAGTACTTC
cdr3_aa: CASSVEDRGREQYF

v_call: TRBV7-3
clone_size: -
d_call: -
j_call: TRBJ1-1
cdr3_nt: TGTGCCAGCAGCCCAGGGGCCACTGAAGCTTTCTTT
cdr3_aa: CASSPGATEAFF

v_call: TRBV29-1
clone_size: -
d_call: TRBD2
j_call: TRBJ2-3
cdr3_nt: TGCAGCGTGAGGACCCTAGCGGGAGGGCCCTCAGATACGCAGTATTTT
cdr3_aa: CSVRTLAGGPSDTQYF

v_call: TRBV30
clone_size: -
d_call: -
j_call: TRBJ1-2
cdr3_nt: TGTGCCTGGAGTGTACAGGTACACTATGGCTACACCTTC
cdr3_aa: CAWSVQVHYGYTF

v_call: TRBV18
clone_size: -
d_call: -
j_call: TRBJ1-1
cdr3_nt: TGTGCCAGCTCACCGGAGGAGGGGACTGAAGCTTTCTTT
cdr3_aa: CASSPEEGTEAFF

v_call: TRBV6-5
clone_size: -
d_call: -
j_call: TRBJ1-1
cdr3_nt: TGTGCCAGCATGTTCAGCTCAGGGCCCACTGAAGCTTTCTTT
cdr3_aa: CASMFSSGPTEAFF

v_call: TRBV15
clone_size: -
d_call: -
j_call: TRBJ2-1
cdr3_nt: TGTGCCACCAGCATCGGCAGGGACGCCTACAATGAGCAGTTCTTC
cdr3_aa: CATSIGRDAYNEQFF

v_call: TRBV10-3
clone_size: -
d_call: -
j_call: TRBJ2-7
cdr3_nt: TGTGCCATCAGTGTCACCCTAAGTGGCGCCTACGAGCAGTACTTC
cdr3_aa: CAISVTLSGAYEQYF

v_call: TRBV10-1
clone_size: -
d_call: -
j_call: TRBJ2-2
cdr3_nt: TGCGCCAGCAGTGAGTCGAGTCGCAGGGATCTGGACGGGGAGCTGTTTTTT
cdr3_aa: CASSESSRRDLDGELFF